A single count supports the clone carrying this T cell receptor (beta chain). The data were obtained in a study of OX40 agonist ivuxolimab in advanced cancers. This CDR3 has 15 amino acids. The ends lost 2 bases at V and 3 bases at J; junction bases unmatched: 7. Germline V gene data show CDR1 as GTSNPN and CDR2 as SVGIG (reference sequence). Here immunoSEQ multiplex PCR was the method, and the copy in TCRdb shows in-frame clones only, minus some. The sample contains over 85,000 clones, approximately 90% of which appear only once. The chain employs TRBV30 and TRBJ2-5; TRBD1 aligns across 9 bases. The source material was CD4+ or CD8+ T cells sorted from blood, sampled in a trial of the OX40 agonist ivuxolimab. This TCR came from an adult with an advanced solid tumor such as melanoma, head and neck, liver or kidney cancer. The CDR3: CAWSLGTGIKETQYF. The CDR3 DNA reads as TGTGCCTGGAGTCTCGGGACAGGGATCAAAGAGACCCAGTACTTC.